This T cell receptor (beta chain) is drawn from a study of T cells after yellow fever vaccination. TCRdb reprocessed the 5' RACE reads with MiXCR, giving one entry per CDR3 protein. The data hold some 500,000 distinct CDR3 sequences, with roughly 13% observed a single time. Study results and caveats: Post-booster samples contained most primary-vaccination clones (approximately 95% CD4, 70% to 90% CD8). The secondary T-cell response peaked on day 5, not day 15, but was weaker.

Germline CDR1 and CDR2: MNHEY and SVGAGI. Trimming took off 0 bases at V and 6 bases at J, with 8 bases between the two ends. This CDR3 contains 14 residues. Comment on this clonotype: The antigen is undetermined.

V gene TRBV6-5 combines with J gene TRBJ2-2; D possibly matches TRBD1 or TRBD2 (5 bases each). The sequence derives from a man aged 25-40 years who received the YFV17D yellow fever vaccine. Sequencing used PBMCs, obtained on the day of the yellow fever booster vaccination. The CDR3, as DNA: TGTGCCAGCAGTTACTCACGGGGCCCCGGGGAGCTGTTTTTT. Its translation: CASSYSRGPGELFF.